This T cell receptor (beta chain) appears in the sequencing data of a study of early T cells in non-severe SARS-CoV-2 infection. Looking at the study overall: Sequenced bulk RNA came from whole blood that was unsorted, and chains were unpaired. Study-level findings and limits: Matching against VDJdb likely underestimated virus-specific expansions, favoring anti-spike CD8.

The TCR library protocol attached unique molecular identifiers to the individual cDNA molecules. MiXCR, applied by TCRdb to the 5' RACE reads, yields one record per CDR3 protein. The sample records approximately 67,000 distinct CDR3 sequences, roughly 10% being singletons. This clonotype is labeled as medium-sized. Its antigen is still unknown. Sequenced sample: whole blood. The clonotype was recovered from an adult who was a healthcare worker with PCR-confirmed SARS-CoV-2 infection or an uninfected control (not recorded which).

CDR3 loop: CASSFSPGSGANVLTF. In nucleotides, the CDR3 is TGTGCCAGCAGCTTCAGTCCGGGCTCTGGGGCCAACGTCCTGACTTTC. V usage is TRBV7-9 and J usage is TRBJ2-6; D call uncertain. V was trimmed by 3 bases and J by 0 bases, leaving 9 bases between them. This CDR3 is built from 16 residues. Germline lookup yields CDR1 SEHNR and CDR2 FQNEAQ (reference sequence).